One and the same sample provided the 6 T cell receptor beta chains below, sequenced in a study of T cells after posttransplantation cyclophosphamide. Busulfan-fludarabine conditioning, marrow transplant, and cyclophosphamide on days +3 and +4 were administered. Clones were sequenced by immunoSEQ multiplex PCR, and TCRdb holds only the in-frame ones, with some missing. The sample yields around 2,300 clones, 55% to 75% seen once. This specimen was PBMCs, taken after allogeneic stem cell transplant with posttransplant cyclophosphamide. Source of these receptors: a male patient in his sixties or seventies who received an allogeneic stem cell transplant from a related donor and was CMV-positive. A subset of T cells may come from the graft donor.

The chain employs TRBV29-1 and TRBJ2-5, with 7 bases that match TRBD1. The CDR3 runs to 12 residues. The V segment lost 3 bases and the J segment 4 bases; nucleotides outside the gene matches: 2. Germline V gene data show CDR1 as SQVTM and CDR2 as ANQGSEA. CDR3 residues: CSVDKGAETQYF. The CDR3 DNA sequence: TGCAGCGTTGATAAGGGGGCAGAGACCCAGTACTTC.

This chain connects TRBV5-8 to TRBJ1-1; maybe TRBD1 (6 bases). With 8 bases removed from V and 3 bases from J, the gap between germline ends came to 14 bases. Germline V gene lookup returns CDR1 SGHTS and CDR2 YDEGEE. This CDR3 is 13 amino acids long. Written as DNA, the CDR3 is TGTGCCAGGAGGGGGAAGAGGGACACTGAAGCTTTCTTT. Protein sequence: CARRGKRDTEAFF.

The chain is built from TRBV4-1 and TRBJ2-6, with 11 bases aligning to TRBD1. This CDR3 is 18 amino acids long. Germline V gives CDR1 MGHRA, CDR2 YSYEKL. V dropped 2 bases and J dropped 3; count of bases not matched to a gene: 6. The CDR3 is CASSQSGQGGGGANVLTF. CDR3 nucleotide sequence: TGCGCCAGCAGCCAATCGGGACAGGGGGGCGGTGGGGCCAACGTCCTGACTTTC.

CDR3 protein: CASSLGGFGNQPQHF. As DNA, the CDR3 is TGTGCCAGCAGCTTGGGGGGGTTCGGCAATCAGCCCCAGCATTTT. This chain uses TRBV4-2 with TRBJ1-5; D possibly corresponds to TRBD1 (5 bases). The V gene's germline CDR1 is LGHNA and CDR2 YNFKEQ. With 5 bases removed from V and 2 bases from J, the gap between germline ends came to 13 bases. This CDR3 spans 15 amino acids.

This clone was counted between two and nine times. The genes are TRBV10-1 and TRBJ2-1; TRBD2 might be the D (6 bases). Trimming stripped 4 bases from V and 6 bases from J, with 16 bases between. This CDR3 region has 15 residues. In germline, CDR1 is WNHNN, CDR2 SYGVQD (reference sequence). CDR3 nucleotides: TGCGCCAGCAGTGTTCGTGGTAGCGGCCTCAATGAGCAGTTCTTC. This encodes CASSVRGSGLNEQFF.

This chain uses TRBV5-5 with TRBJ1-2; 8 bases align to TRBD1. V lost 0 bases and J lost 5; bases outside the gene matches: 3. CDR1 SGHKS and CDR2 YYEKEE come from the germline V gene (reference sequence). The CDR3 totals 14 residues. The CDR3 DNA follows: TGTGCCAGCAGCTTGGGACAGGGGACTTATGGCTACACCTTC. It codes for CASSLGQGTYGYTF.